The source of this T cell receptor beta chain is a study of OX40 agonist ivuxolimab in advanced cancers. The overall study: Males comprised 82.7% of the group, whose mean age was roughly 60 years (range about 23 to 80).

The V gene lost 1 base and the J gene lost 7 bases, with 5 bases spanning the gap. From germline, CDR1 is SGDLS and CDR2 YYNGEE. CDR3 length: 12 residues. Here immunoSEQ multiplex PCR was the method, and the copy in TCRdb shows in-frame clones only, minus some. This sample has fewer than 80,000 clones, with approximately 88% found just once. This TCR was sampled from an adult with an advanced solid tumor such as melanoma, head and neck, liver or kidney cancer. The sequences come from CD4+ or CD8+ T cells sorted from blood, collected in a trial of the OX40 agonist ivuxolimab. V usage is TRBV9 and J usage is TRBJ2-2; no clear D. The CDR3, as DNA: TGTGCCAGCAGCGTATCCGTCGGGGAGCTGTTTTTT. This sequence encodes CASSVSVGELFF.